Each of the 23 T cell receptor beta chains below was sequenced from the same sample in a study of T cells after posttransplantation cyclophosphamide. Produced via immunoSEQ multiplex PCR; TCRdb's table is partial and in-frame only. This sample includes roughly 5,100 clones with no singletons; its ten biggest clones take up approximately 16%. Treatment was busulfan-fludarabine conditioning, a marrow graft, and cyclophosphamide on days +3 and +4. The sample was PBMCs, taken after allogeneic stem cell transplant with posttransplant cyclophosphamide. These receptors all stem from a female patient between 30 and 40 years old who received an allogeneic stem cell transplant from an unrelated donor, was CMV-positive, and had acute and chronic GVHD. Part of the T cells may come from the graft donor.

This clone was seen at least ten times. This chain uses TRBV7-6 with TRBJ2-3; the match to TRBD1 covers 7 bases. Germline loops: CDR1 SGHVS, CDR2 FNYEAQ. This CDR3 is 15 amino acids long. The junction had 6 bases not matched to a gene; V was cut back by 3 bases and J by 3 bases. The CDR3 coding sequence is TGTGCCAGCAGCTTGGGACAGATACAAACAGATACGCAGTATTTT. It encodes CASSLGQIQTDTQYF. Looking up the rest from reference TRBV7-6 and TRBJ2-3 gives the full variable domain: GAGVSQSPRYKVTKRGQDVALRCDPISGHVSLYWYRQALGQGPEFLTYFNYEAQQDKSGLPNDRFSAERPEGSISTLTIQRTEQRDSAMYRCASSLGQIQTDTQYFGPGTRLTVL.

The rearrangement links TRBV9 to TRBJ1-6; a weak D match, TRBD1 (5 bases). Germline V gene sequence: CDR1 SGDLS, CDR2 YYNGEE. This CDR3 is built from 14 residues. Between the trimmed V and J ends, which lost 0 bases and 10 bases, there was a span of 11 bases. The CDR3 sequence is CASSVAGGGSPLHF. CDR3 DNA: TGTGCCAGCAGCGTAGCCGGGGGAGGCTCACCCCTCCACTTT.

V and J are TRBV2 and TRBJ2-5, with unresolved D. This CDR3 comprises 15 residues. The ends were cut back, 4 bases at V and 7 bases at J, with 19 bases in the middle. Germline values: CDR1 SNHLY, CDR2 FYNNEI. CDR3: CASSATLGLRGTQYF. CDR3 sequence (DNA): TGTGCCAGCAGTGCCACCCTAGGTCTGCGCGGGACCCAGTACTTC.

This clone has ten or more counts. The V gene is TRBV10-3, the J gene TRBJ2-1; TRBD2 matches 14 bases. With V trimmed by 3 bases and J by 5 bases, 3 bases remained unmatched. Germline CDR1 is ENHRY and CDR2 is SYGVKD. The CDR3 runs to 16 residues. The CDR3 spells CAISDGLAGGDNEQFF. DNA of the CDR3: TGTGCCATCAGTGATGGACTAGCGGGAGGAGACAATGAGCAGTTCTTC.

This clone was counted ten times or more. This rearrangement joins TRBV7-2 to TRBJ1-5; D is ambiguous. This CDR3 has 15 amino acids. Germline V lookup: CDR1 SGHTA, CDR2 FQGNSA. Trimming cost V 4 bases and J 0 bases, with 10 bases left between them. The CDR3 region has the DNA TGTGCCAGCAGCTCTGACTATTATAGCAATCAGCCCCAGCATTTT. Protein: CASSSDYYSNQPQHF.

This clone was counted ten times or more. This chain connects TRBV5-1 to TRBJ2-7; 14 nucleotides line up with TRBD2. This CDR3 region has 15 residues. The trim removed 4 bases at V and 4 bases at J, leaving 4 bases unmatched. Per germline, CDR1 SGHRS and CDR2 YFSETQ. The CDR3 DNA sequence: TGCGCCAGCAGCCCCGGACTAGCGGGAGGTTACGAGCAGTACTTC. Protein: CASSPGLAGGYEQYF.

This clone occurred many times. The chain carries TRBV6-5 and TRBJ2-5, with TRBD2 matching over 7 bases. The CDR3 loop spans 16 amino acids. Germline V gene data show CDR1 as MNHEY and CDR2 as SVGAGI. With 0 bases clipped from V and 5 bases from J, the junction kept 9 bases outside the gene matches. In nucleotides, the CDR3 is TGTGCCAGCAGTTACTCGAGCGGGGTGACTCAGGAGACCCAGTACTTC. This encodes CASSYSSGVTQETQYF.

This clone was seen many times. This rearrangement joins TRBV7-2 to TRBJ1-1; no firm D call. Germline values: CDR1 SGHTA, CDR2 FQGNSA. The CDR3 sequence is 12 residues long. V was pared by 3 bases and J by 7 bases, with 9 bases between. As DNA, the CDR3 is TGTGCCAGCAGCTTGAGGTCGCTTGAAGCTTTCTTT. Its translation: CASSLRSLEAFF.

This clone was seen at least ten times. The gene calls are TRBV2 and TRBJ1-1; D call uncertain. There are 13 residues in the CDR3. Germline V lookup: CDR1 SNHLY, CDR2 FYNNEI. The V gene lost 4 bases and the J gene lost 0 bases, with 6 bases spanning the gap. The CDR3 DNA reads TGTGCCAGCAGTGCCATGTTGAACACTGAAGCTTTCTTT. This sequence encodes CASSAMLNTEAFF.

This clone is judged medium-sized (0.01 to 0.1%). The chain is built from TRBV7-9 and TRBJ1-1; D ambiguous. CDR1 is SEHNR, CDR2 FQNEAQ, per germline (reference sequence). V lost 2 bases to trimming and J lost 8 bases, with 12 bases between them. CDR3 length: 13 amino acids. This CDR3 is CASSLSLEVEAFF. The CDR3 DNA sequence: TGTGCCAGCAGCTTATCCCTGGAGGTCGAAGCTTTCTTT.

This clone was counted a few times. The CDR3 protein is CASSLTSGSYNEQFF. In DNA, the CDR3 is TGCGCCAGCAGCTTGACTAGCGGATCCTACAATGAGCAGTTCTTC. V is TRBV5-1 and J is TRBJ2-1; 8 bases map to TRBD2. The V and J ends lost 1 base and 1 base, in that order; junction bases with no gene match: 1. The CDR3 has 15 amino acids. Germline CDR1 is SGHRS and CDR2 is YFSETQ.

In its sample, this clone was seen many times. The chain uses TRBV6-1 and TRBJ2-1; 14 bases map to TRBD2. The CDR3 runs 15 residues. Trimming removed 8 bases from V and 4 bases from J; junction bases left unmatched: 4. The germline CDR1 and CDR2 sequences are MNHNS and SASEGT. CDR3 amino acids: CASGGLAGVYNEQFF. The DNA for the CDR3 is TGTGCCAGCGGGGGACTAGCGGGAGTATACAATGAGCAGTTCTTC.

This clone showed up many times. The chain has TRBV6-1 and TRBJ1-5; the match to TRBD1 covers 7 bases. The CDR3 runs to 14 residues. Germline CDR1 reads MNHNS; CDR2 reads SASEGT. V shed 6 bases and J 6 bases; nucleotides not matched to a gene: 8. CDR3: CASSGLQGPQPQHF. For the CDR3, the DNA is TGTGCCAGCAGCGGTTTACAGGGGCCTCAGCCCCAGCATTTT.

Ten or more counts support this clone. The rearrangement uses TRBV19 and TRBJ1-2; TRBD1 might be the D (6 bases). The V and J ends lost 7 bases and 6 bases respectively, with 15 bases between them. Germline CDR1 and CDR2: LNHDA and SQIVND (reference sequence). CDR3 size: 13 residues. CDR3 sequence (DNA): TGTGCCAGTAAAATACAGGGTACTAATGGCTACACCTTC. This sequence encodes CASKIQGTNGYTF.

The V and J genes are TRBV29-1 and TRBJ1-2; D is undetermined. Germline V gene data show CDR1 as SQVTM and CDR2 as ANQGSEA. V lost 4 bases, J lost 8 bases, and 17 bases lay in between. The CDR3 spans 13 residues. CDR3: CSVAQSTGGGYTF. CDR3 in DNA: TGCAGCGTTGCTCAGTCCACCGGAGGGGGCTACACCTTC. Combining the CDR3 with reference TRBV29-1 and TRBJ1-2 gives the whole variable domain SAVISQKPSRDICQRGTSLTIQCQVDSQVTMMFWYRQQPGQSLTLIATANQGSEATYESGFVIDKFPISRPNLTFSTLTVSNMSPEDSSIYLCSVAQSTGGGYTFGSGTRLTVV.

The table lists this clone with a few counts. The chain recombines TRBV10-1 with TRBJ2-5; no clear D. The ends were cut back, 3 bases at V and 3 bases at J, with 11 bases in the middle. Germline V gives CDR1 WNHNN, CDR2 SYGVQD (reference sequence). This CDR3 comprises 14 residues. The CDR3 DNA reads as TGCGCCAGCAGTGACGACTCTCGGGAAGAGACCCAGTACTTC. Encoded protein: CASSDDSREETQYF.

The chain has TRBV11-2 and TRBJ2-5; 9 nucleotides line up with TRBD2. There are 15 residues in the CDR3. The ends lost 7 bases at V and 5 bases at J; junction bases unmatched: 11. CDR1 and CDR2 (germline): SGHAT, FQNNGV. DNA of the CDR3: TGTGCCAGCAATGGAGCGGGAGGAGGAATGGAGACCCAGTACTTC. Amino acid sequence: CASNGAGGGMETQYF.

This clone was seen ten or more times. V usage is TRBV18 and J usage is TRBJ2-1; D perhaps matches TRBD1 (5 bases). Trimming removed 2 bases from V and 6 bases from J, with 14 bases in between. The CDR3 has 15 residues. In germline, CDR1 is KGHSH, CDR2 LQKENI. In DNA, the CDR3 is TGTGCCAGCTCACCAAGGCAGGGTGAACTCAATGAGCAGTTCTTC. It translates to CASSPRQGELNEQFF.

This clone is labeled as medium-sized. This rearrangement joins TRBV18 to TRBJ1-2; TRBD1 matches at 9 bases. CDR3 length: 18 amino acids. CDR1 and CDR2 from the germline V gene are KGHSH and LQKENI. V shed 6 bases, J shed 2 bases, and the junction held 16 bases outside the gene matches. CDR3 in amino acids: CASSLGRDRVSSNYGYTF. For the CDR3, the DNA is TGTGCCAGCTCCCTCGGGCGGGACAGGGTTTCGTCAAACTATGGCTACACCTTC.

This clone was seen many times. V usage is TRBV7-2 and J usage is TRBJ2-6; D is ambiguous. Germline assignment: CDR1 SGHTA and CDR2 FQGNSA. The CDR3 runs 15 residues. The ends were cut back, 1 base at V and 1 base at J, with 5 bases in the middle. The CDR3 is CASSLGGSGANVLTF. The CDR3 DNA reads TGTGCCAGCAGCTTAGGAGGATCTGGGGCCAACGTCCTGACTTTC.

Many counts were recorded for this clone. The V call is TRBV7-2, the J call TRBJ2-3, with D perhaps matching TRBD2 (6 bases). Germline V gene data show CDR1 as SGHTA and CDR2 as FQGNSA. This CDR3 spans 17 amino acids. V was pared by 1 base and J by 1 base, with 15 bases between. The CDR3 reads CASSLERPGSGTDTQYF. Written as DNA, the CDR3 is TGTGCCAGCAGCTTAGAGAGGCCCGGGAGTGGCACAGATACGCAGTATTTT.

This clone has ten or more counts. The chain combines TRBV18 with TRBJ1-3; 11 bases align to TRBD1. In germline, CDR1 is KGHSH, CDR2 LQKENI. With V trimmed by 6 bases and J by 1 base, 2 bases remained unmatched. The CDR3 loop spans 15 amino acids. CDR3 residues: CASSDRGRSGNTIYF. The CDR3 nucleotides read TGTGCCAGCTCGGACAGGGGGCGGTCTGGAAACACCATATATTTT.

This clone was seen many times. This chain uses TRBV5-1 with TRBJ2-1; perhaps TRBD2 as D (5 bases). V lost 0 bases and J lost 7, with 17 bases in between. This CDR3 region has 16 residues. In germline, CDR1 is SGHRS, CDR2 YFSETQ. The CDR3 is CASSLAGLFLGNEQFF. CDR3 DNA sequence: TGCGCCAGCAGCTTGGCCGGACTCTTCCTAGGGAATGAGCAGTTCTTC.